This T cell receptor (beta chain) was documented in a study of T cell responses to AZD1222 COVID-19 vaccine. Overall study context: Investigators merged groups given second doses at roughly 4 or roughly 12 weeks. Regarding the study as a whole: Donor demographics were predominantly white British with a female majority; clonal diversity may be underestimated.

Remarks on this clone: Its antigen is unknown.

V gave up 2 bases and J gave up 9 bases, with 10 bases separating them. Germline values: CDR1 SGHAT, CDR2 FQNNGV. The CDR3 is 13 amino acids. The repertoire was sequenced with immunoSEQ multiplex PCR; TCRdb's copy has only in-frame clones and lacks some. Here the sample spans roughly 120,000 clones, about nine tenths being singletons. This sequence originates from an adult in good health. The source was peripheral blood, collected on day 0 of AZD1222 vaccination. V and J are TRBV11-2 and TRBJ2-2, with D maybe TRBD1 (6 bases). CDR3 DNA sequence: TGTGCCAGCAGCTTAACAGGGTCGAGGGAGCTGTTTTTT. Translated, it gives CASSLTGSRELFF.